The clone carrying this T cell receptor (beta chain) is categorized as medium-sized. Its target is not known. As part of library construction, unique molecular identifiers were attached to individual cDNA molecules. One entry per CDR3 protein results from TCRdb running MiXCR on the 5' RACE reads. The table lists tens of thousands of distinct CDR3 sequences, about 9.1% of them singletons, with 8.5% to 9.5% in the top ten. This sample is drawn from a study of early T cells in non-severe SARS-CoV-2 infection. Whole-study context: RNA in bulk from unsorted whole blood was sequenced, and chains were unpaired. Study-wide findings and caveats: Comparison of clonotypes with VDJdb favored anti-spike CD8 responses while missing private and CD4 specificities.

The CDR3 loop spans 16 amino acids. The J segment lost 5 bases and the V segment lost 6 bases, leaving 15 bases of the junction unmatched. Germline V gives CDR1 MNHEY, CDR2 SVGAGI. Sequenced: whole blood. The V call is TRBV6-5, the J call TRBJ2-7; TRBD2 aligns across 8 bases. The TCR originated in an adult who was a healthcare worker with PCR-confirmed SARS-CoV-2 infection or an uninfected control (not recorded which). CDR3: CASRMEGGLASHEQYF. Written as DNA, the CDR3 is TGTGCCAGCAGGATGGAGGGAGGACTAGCATCCCACGAGCAGTACTTC.